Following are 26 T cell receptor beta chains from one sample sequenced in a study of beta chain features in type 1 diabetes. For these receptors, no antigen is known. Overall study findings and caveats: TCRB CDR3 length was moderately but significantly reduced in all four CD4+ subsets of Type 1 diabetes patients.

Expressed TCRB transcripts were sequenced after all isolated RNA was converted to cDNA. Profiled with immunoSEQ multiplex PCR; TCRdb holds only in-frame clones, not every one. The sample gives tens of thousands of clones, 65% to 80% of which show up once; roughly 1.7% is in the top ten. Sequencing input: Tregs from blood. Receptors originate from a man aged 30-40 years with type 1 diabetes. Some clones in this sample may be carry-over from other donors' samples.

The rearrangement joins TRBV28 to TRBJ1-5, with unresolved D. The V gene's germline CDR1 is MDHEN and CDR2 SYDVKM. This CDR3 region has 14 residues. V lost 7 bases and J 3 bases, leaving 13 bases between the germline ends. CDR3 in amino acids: CASTLGQVNQPQHF. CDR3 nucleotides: TGTGCCAGCACTCTTGGGCAGGTCAATCAGCCCCAGCATTTT.

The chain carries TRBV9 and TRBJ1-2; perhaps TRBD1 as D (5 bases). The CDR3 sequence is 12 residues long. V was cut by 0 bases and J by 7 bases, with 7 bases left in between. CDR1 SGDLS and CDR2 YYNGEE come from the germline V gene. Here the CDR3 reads CASSVDGGGYTF. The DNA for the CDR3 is TGTGCCAGCAGCGTAGACGGGGGTGGCTACACCTTC.

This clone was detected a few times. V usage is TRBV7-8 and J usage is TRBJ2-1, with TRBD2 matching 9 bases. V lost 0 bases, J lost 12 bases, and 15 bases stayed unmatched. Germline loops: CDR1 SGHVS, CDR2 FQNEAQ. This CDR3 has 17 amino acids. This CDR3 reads CASSLAPGLAIVIGQFF. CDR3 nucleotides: TGTGCCAGCAGCTTAGCCCCCGGACTAGCGATAGTAATAGGGCAGTTCTTC.

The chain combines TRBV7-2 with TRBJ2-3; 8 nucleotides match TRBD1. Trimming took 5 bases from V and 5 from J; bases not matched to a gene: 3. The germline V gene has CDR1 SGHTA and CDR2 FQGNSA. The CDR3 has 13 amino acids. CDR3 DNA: TGTGCCAGCAGCCGCACAGGGGGAGATACGCAGTATTTT. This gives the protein CASSRTGGDTQYF.

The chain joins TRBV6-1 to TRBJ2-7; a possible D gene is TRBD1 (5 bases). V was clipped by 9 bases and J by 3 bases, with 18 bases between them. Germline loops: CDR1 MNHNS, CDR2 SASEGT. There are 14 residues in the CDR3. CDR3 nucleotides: TGTGCCAGTGCAATTCGCTGGGGCGGCTACGAGCAGTACTTC. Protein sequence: CASAIRWGGYEQYF.

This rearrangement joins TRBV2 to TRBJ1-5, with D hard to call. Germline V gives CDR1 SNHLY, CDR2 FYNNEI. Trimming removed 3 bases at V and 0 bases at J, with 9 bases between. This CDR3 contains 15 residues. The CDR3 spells CASSDRLNSNQPQHF. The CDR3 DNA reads TGTGCCAGCAGTGACCGTCTTAATAGCAATCAGCCCCAGCATTTT.

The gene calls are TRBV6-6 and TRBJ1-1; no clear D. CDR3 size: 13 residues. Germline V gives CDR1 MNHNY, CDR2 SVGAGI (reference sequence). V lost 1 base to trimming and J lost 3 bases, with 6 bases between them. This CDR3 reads CASSYFGDTEAFF. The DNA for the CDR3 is TGTGCCAGCAGTTACTTCGGTGACACTGAAGCTTTCTTT.

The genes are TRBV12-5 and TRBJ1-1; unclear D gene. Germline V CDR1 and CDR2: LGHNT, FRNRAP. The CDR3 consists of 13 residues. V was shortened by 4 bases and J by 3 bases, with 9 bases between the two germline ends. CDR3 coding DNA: TGTGCTAGTGGTTACCGCGAGGACACTGAAGCTTTCTTT. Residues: CASGYREDTEAFF.

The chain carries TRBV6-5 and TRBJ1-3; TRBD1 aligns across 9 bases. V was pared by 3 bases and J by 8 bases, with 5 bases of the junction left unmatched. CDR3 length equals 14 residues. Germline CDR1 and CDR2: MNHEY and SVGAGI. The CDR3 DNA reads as TGTGCCAGCAGTTATCAGACAGGGGGACACACCATATATTTT. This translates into CASSYQTGGHTIYF.

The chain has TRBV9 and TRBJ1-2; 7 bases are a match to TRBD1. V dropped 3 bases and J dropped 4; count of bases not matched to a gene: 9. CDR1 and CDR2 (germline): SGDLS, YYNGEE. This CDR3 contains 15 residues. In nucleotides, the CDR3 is TGTGCCAGCAGCGCCCACAGGGGAAGAAGCTATGGCTACACCTTC. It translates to CASSAHRGRSYGYTF.

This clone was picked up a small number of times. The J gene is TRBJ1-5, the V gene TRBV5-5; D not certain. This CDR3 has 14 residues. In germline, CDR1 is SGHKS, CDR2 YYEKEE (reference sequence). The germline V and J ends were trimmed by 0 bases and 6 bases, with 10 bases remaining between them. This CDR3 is CASSLDLSGQPQHF. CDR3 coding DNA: TGTGCCAGCAGCTTGGACCTATCGGGTCAGCCCCAGCATTTT.

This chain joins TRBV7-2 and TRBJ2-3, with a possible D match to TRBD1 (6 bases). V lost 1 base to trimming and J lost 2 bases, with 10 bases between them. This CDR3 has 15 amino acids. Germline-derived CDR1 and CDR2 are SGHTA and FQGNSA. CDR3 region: CASSLEHRVTDTQYF. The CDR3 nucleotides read TGTGCCAGCAGCTTAGAACACAGGGTCACAGATACGCAGTATTTT.

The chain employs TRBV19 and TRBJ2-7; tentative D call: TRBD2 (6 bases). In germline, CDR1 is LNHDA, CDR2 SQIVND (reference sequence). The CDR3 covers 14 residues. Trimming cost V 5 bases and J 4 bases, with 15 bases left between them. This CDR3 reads CASSPVGLRYEQYF. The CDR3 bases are TGTGCCAGTAGTCCCGTGGGACTGCGGTACGAGCAGTACTTC.

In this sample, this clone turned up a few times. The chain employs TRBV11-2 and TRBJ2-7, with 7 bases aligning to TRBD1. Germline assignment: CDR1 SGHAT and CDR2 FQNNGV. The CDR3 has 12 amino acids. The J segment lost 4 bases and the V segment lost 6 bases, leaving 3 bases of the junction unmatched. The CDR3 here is CASSRQGYEQYF. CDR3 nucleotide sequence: TGTGCCAGCAGTCGACAGGGTTACGAGCAGTACTTC.

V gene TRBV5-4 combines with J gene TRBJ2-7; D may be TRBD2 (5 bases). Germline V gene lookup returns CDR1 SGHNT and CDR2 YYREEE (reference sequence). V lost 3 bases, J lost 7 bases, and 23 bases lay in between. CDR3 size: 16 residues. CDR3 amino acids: CASSSGGPGVTREQYF. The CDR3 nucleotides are TGTGCCAGCAGCTCCGGAGGACCTGGAGTTACGAGAGAGCAGTACTTC.

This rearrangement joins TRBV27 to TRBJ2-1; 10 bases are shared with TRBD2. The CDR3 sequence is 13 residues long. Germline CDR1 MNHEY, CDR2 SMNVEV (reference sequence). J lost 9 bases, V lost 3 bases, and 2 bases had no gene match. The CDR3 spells CASSFLAGAEQFF. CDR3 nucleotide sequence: TGTGCCAGCAGTTTTCTAGCGGGGGCTGAGCAGTTCTTC.

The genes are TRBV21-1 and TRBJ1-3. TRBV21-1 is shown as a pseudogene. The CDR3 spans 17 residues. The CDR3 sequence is CASSARINGGKGNTIYF. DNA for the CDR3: TGTGCCAGCAGCGCCCGTATCAATGGCGGGAAGGGAAACACCATATATTTT.

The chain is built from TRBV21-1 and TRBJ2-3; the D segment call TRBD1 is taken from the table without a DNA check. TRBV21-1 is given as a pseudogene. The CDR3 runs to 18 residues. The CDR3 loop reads CASSKQGGEGDNTDTQYF. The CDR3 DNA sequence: TGTGCCAGCAGCAAACAAGGTGGAGAGGGGGACAACACAGATACGCAGTATTTT.

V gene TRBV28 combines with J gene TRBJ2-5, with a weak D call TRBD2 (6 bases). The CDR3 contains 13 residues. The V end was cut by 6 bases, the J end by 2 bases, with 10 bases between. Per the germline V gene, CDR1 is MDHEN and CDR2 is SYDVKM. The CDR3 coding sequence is TGTGCCAGCAGCGGGGGAGGACAAGAGACCCAGTACTTC. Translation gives CASSGGGQETQYF.

DNA for the CDR3: TGTGCCAGCAGCTCCCGGCGGGGCTCCTACGAGCAGTACTTC. Its translation: CASSSRRGSYEQYF. The V and J genes are TRBV7-2 and TRBJ2-7; maybe TRBD2 (6 bases). The CDR3 runs to 14 residues. The V end was cut by 4 bases, the J end by 0 bases, with 10 bases between. In germline, CDR1 is SGHTA, CDR2 FQGNSA.

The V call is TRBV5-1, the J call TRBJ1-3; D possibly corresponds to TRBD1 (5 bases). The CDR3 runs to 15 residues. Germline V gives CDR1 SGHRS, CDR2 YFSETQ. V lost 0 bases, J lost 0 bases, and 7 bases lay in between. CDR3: CASSLGGTSGNTIYF. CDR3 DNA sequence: TGCGCCAGCAGCTTGGGCGGGACCTCTGGAAACACCATATATTTT.

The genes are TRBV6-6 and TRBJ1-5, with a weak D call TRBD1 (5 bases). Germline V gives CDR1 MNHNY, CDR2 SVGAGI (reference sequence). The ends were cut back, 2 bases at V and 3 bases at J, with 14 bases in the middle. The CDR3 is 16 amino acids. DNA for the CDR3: TGTGCCAGCAGTTACGGGGAAAAGGGGAACAATCAGCCCCAGCATTTT. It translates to CASSYGEKGNNQPQHF.

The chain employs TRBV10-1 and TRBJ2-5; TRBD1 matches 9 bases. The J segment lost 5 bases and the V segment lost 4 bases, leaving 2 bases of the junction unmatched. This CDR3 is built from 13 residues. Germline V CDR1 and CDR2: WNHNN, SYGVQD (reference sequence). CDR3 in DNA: TGCGCCAGCAGTGCCGGGACAGGGGAGACCCAGTACTTC. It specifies CASSAGTGETQYF.

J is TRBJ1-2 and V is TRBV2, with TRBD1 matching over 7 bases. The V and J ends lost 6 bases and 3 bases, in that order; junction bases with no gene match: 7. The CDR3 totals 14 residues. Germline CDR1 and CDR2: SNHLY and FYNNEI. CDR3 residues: CASRSDRVDYGYTF. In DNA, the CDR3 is TGTGCCAGCAGAAGCGACAGGGTAGACTATGGCTACACCTTC.

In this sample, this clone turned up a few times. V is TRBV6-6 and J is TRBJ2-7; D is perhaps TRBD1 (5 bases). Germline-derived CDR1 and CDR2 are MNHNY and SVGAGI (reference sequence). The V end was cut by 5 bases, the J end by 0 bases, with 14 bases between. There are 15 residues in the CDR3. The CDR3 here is CASSAGSRSSYEQYF. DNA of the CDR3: TGTGCCAGCAGTGCAGGGTCCAGGAGCTCCTACGAGCAGTACTTC.

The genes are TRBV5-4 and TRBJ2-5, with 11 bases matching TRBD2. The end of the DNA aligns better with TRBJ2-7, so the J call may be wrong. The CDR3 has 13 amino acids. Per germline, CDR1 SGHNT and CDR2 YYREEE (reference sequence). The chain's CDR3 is CASSLGTSGEQYF. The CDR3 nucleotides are TGTGCCAGCAGCCTGGGGACTAGCGGCGAGCAGTACTTC.